A selection of T cell receptor beta chains follows, all from one sample in a study of shared clonotypes between healthy human individuals. Sequencing was performed with immunoSEQ multiplex PCR; in TCRdb, only in-frame clones are kept and a portion is missing. This table has millions of clones, about 92% appearing once. Sequencing was done on a sample of naive CD8+ T cells from PBMCs. The receptors stem from a man between 18 and 35 years old in good health. Some clones in this sample may be carry-over from other donors' samples. CDR3s include the opening cysteine and the closing phenylalanine or tryptophan. The D gene is left open where the match is weak. The listing skips clone size in some rows; elsewhere it reads once, few, many or a size class.

v_call	j_call	d_call	clone_size	cdr3_aa	cdr3_nt
TRBV28	TRBJ1-1	-	-	CASSLSLMNTEAFF	TGTGCCAGCAGTTTATCTCTCATGAACACTGAAGCTTTCTTT
TRBV4-3	TRBJ2-7	TRBD2	-	CASSQLAGGPYEQYF	TGCGCCAGCAGCCAGTTAGCGGGAGGGCCCTACGAGCAGTACTTC
TRBV5-6	TRBJ2-1	TRBD1	-	CASSLDESGTGSYNEQFF	TGTGCCAGCAGCTTGGACGAATCAGGGACAGGGTCCTACAATGAGCAGTTCTTC
TRBV4-1	TRBJ2-3	TRBD2	-	CASSPLAGGADTQYF	TGCGCCAGCAGCCCGTTGGCGGGAGGGGCAGATACGCAGTATTTT
TRBV6-1	TRBJ1-6	-	-	CASGRYNSPLHF	TGTGCCAGCGGACGGTATAATTCACCCCTCCACTTT
TRBV27	TRBJ1-2	TRBD1	-	CASSQRQGGLYGYTF	TGTGCCAGCAGTCAAAGACAGGGGGGCCTTTATGGCTACACCTTC
TRBV5-6	TRBJ2-3	-	-	CASSFPGIDTQYF	TGTGCCAGCAGCTTCCCAGGGATAGATACGCAGTATTTT
TRBV28	TRBJ1-5	-	-	CASSFEGNSNQPQHF	TGTGCCAGCAGTTTCGAGGGTAATAGCAATCAGCCCCAGCATTTT
TRBV10-3	TRBJ2-1	TRBD2	-	CAIRHPGPAGGSDEQFF	TGTGCCATCAGGCACCCCGGCCCAGCGGGAGGTTCGGATGAGCAGTTCTTC
TRBV19	TRBJ1-5	TRBD1	-	CASSSTGGFAPQHF	TGTGCCAGTAGTTCTACAGGGGGGTTTGCGCCCCAGCATTTT
TRBV15	TRBJ2-1	TRBD2	-	CATSRDLETSVYNEQFF	TGTGCCACCAGCAGAGATCTGGAGACTAGCGTATACAATGAGCAGTTCTTC
TRBV4-3	TRBJ2-7	-	-	CASSQAFWNEQYF	TGCGCCAGCAGCCAAGCTTTTTGGAACGAGCAGTACTTC
TRBV10-2	TRBJ2-1	-	-	CASSEDSGLRNEQFF	TGCGCCAGCAGTGAGGATAGTGGGCTAAGAAATGAGCAGTTCTTC
TRBV19	TRBJ1-1	TRBD1	-	CASSIVAQTGMNTEAFF	TGTGCCAGTAGTATAGTAGCCCAGACAGGGATGAACACTGAAGCTTTCTTT
TRBV5-1	TRBJ1-5	-	-	CASSFWQNDSNQPQHF	TGCGCCAGCAGCTTTTGGCAGAATGATAGCAATCAGCCCCAGCATTTT
TRBV13	TRBJ2-5	-	-	CASSLGLGVGETQYF	TGTGCCAGCAGCTTAGGCCTTGGGGTTGGAGAGACCCAGTACTTC
TRBV9	TRBJ1-1	-	-	CASSPGGRNTEAFF	TGTGCCAGCAGCCCCGGGGGCCGAAACACTGAAGCTTTCTTT
TRBV19	TRBJ1-5	-	-	CASQGGNQPQHF	TGTGCCAGCCAGGGAGGCAATCAGCCCCAGCATTTT
TRBV7-9	TRBJ2-1	-	-	CASSPPAGTYNEQFF	TGTGCCAGCAGCCCACCCGCGGGAACCTACAATGAGCAGTTCTTC
TRBV27	TRBJ2-1	-	-	CATPGISYNEQFF	TGTGCCACCCCGGGAATATCATACAATGAGCAGTTCTTC
TRBV9	TRBJ1-2	TRBD1	-	CASGTADNYGYTF	TGTGCCTCTGGGACAGCCGATAACTATGGCTACACCTTC
TRBV5-1	TRBJ2-1	TRBD2	-	CASTPVREGRGREQFF	TGCGCCAGCACCCCGGTGCGGGAGGGCCGAGGGCGCGAGCAGTTCTTC
TRBV11-2	TRBJ2-3	-	-	CASSLRADTQYF	TGTGCCAGCAGCTTACGGGCAGATACGCAGTATTTT
TRBV19	TRBJ1-2	-	-	CASSMVGTGNYGYTF	TGTGCCAGTAGTATGGTGGGAACGGGGAACTATGGCTACACCTTC
TRBV25-1	TRBJ2-1	TRBD2	-	CASSEVSGSRDEQFF	TGTGCCAGCAGTGAAGTGAGCGGGAGTAGGGATGAGCAGTTCTTC
TRBV28	TRBJ2-7	TRBD2	-	CASSSPLTSGSYEQYF	TGTGCCAGCAGTTCCCCCCTGACTAGCGGGAGCTACGAGCAGTACTTC
TRBV13	TRBJ2-5	-	-	CASSLRGQETQYF	TGTGCCAGCAGCTTAAGGGGCCAAGAGACCCAGTACTTC
TRBV10-3	TRBJ1-1	TRBD1	-	CAISDPIEGASEAFF	TGTGCCATCAGTGATCCGATAGAGGGGGCTAGTGAAGCTTTCTTT
TRBV4-2	TRBJ1-1	-	-	CATSGQADKAFF	TGTGCCACTTCAGGGCAGGCAGATAAAGCTTTCTTT
TRBV5-6	TRBJ2-7	TRBD2	-	CASSPGGGTYEQYF	TGTGCCAGCAGCCCCGGGGGGGGTACCTACGAGCAGTACTTC
TRBV7-2	TRBJ2-1	TRBD1	-	CASSATGGRGSYNEQFF	TGTGCCAGCAGCGCAACAGGGGGAAGGGGATCCTACAATGAGCAGTTCTTC
TRBV7-6	TRBJ1-2	-	-	CASSVDNDGYTF	TGTGCCAGCAGCGTCGACAACGATGGCTACACCTTC
TRBV28	TRBJ2-3	TRBD2	-	CASSFALLAGDSDTQYF	TGTGCCAGCAGTTTCGCCCTTCTAGCGGGAGATTCAGATACGCAGTATTTT
TRBV5-4	TRBJ1-1	TRBD1	-	CASSPVPGQGLNTEAFF	TGTGCCAGCAGCCCTGTCCCGGGACAGGGGTTGAACACTGAAGCTTTCTTT
TRBV9	TRBJ2-3	-	once	CASSEGGRGTDTQYF	TGTGCCAGCAGCGAGGGGGGACGGGGCACAGATACGCAGTATTTT
TRBV27	TRBJ2-7	-	-	CASSPRVSYEQYF	TGTGCCAGCAGTCCCCGAGTATCCTACGAGCAGTACTTC
TRBV7-9	TRBJ2-2	TRBD1	-	CASSLYKTGTGELFF	TGTGCCAGCAGCTTATACAAGACAGGGACCGGGGAGCTGTTTTTT
TRBV28	TRBJ1-2	-	-	CASSLRGTDGYTF	TGTGCCAGCAGTTTACGGGGTACGGATGGCTACACCTTC
TRBV9	TRBJ1-2	-	-	CASSVGQTNYGYTF	TGTGCCAGCAGCGTAGGACAGACTAACTATGGCTACACCTTC
TRBV30	TRBJ1-5	-	-	CAWSSDRSNQPQHF	TGTGCCTGGAGTTCCGACAGAAGCAATCAGCCCCAGCATTTT
TRBV29-1	TRBJ2-7	TRBD1	-	CSVEVPAPRTGGLSYEQYF	TGCAGCGTTGAAGTCCCCGCACCCCGCACAGGGGGTCTCTCCTACGAGCAGTACTTC
TRBV11-2	TRBJ2-5	TRBD2	-	CASSFPQSIAGGETQYF	TGTGCCAGCAGCTTTCCCCAATCGATAGCGGGAGGAGAGACCCAGTACTTC
TRBV6-5	TRBJ2-5	-	-	CASSYSQGQETQYF	TGTGCCAGCAGTTACTCCCAAGGGCAAGAGACCCAGTACTTC
TRBV27	TRBJ2-3	-	-	CASSSSYTQYF	TGTGCCAGCAGTTCGTCCTATACGCAGTATTTT
TRBV5-1	TRBJ2-1	-	once	CASSLVLAQLDEQFF	TGCGCCAGCAGCTTGGTCCTAGCGCAGCTAGATGAGCAGTTCTTC
TRBV15	TRBJ2-7	-	-	CATSRQRLKTYEQYF	TGTGCCACCAGCAGACAGCGACTAAAGACCTACGAGCAGTACTTC
TRBV11-2	TRBJ2-5	-	-	CASSPHIKGETQYF	TGTGCCAGCAGCCCACACATTAAGGGAGAGACCCAGTACTTC